This T cell receptor beta chain was sequenced during a study of shared clonotypes between healthy human individuals. Study as a whole: The study enrolled a couple of women and three men aged 18 to 49. Plates per donor: three CD4 naive, three CD4 memory, two CD8 naive, one CD8 memory. The study, taken as a whole, reports: Represented diversity (both genetic and exposure-history) was limited by the small number of donors.

The germline V and J ends were trimmed by 1 base and 5 bases, with 15 bases remaining between them. The V gene's germline CDR1 is LGHNA and CDR2 YNFKEQ. The CDR3 covers 15 residues. TCRdb keeps only in-frame clones here, not all; method: immunoSEQ multiplex PCR. The sample has 2.3 million or so clones, more than 85% seen once; the top ten hold 0.39%. With regard to this clone: Its antigen is not identified.

CD4+ cell separation produced CD45RA+ naive and CD45RA-negative memory subsets. The clonotype originates from a man aged 18 to 35 in good health. Some clones in this sample may be carry-over from other donors' samples. The sequenced sample was naive CD4+ T cells from PBMCs. Subset in this sample: CD45RA+ positively selected. The chain links TRBV4-2 to TRBJ2-7; D gene ambiguous. CDR3 amino acids: CASSQGAIRSDEQYF. CDR3 DNA sequence: TGTGCCAGCAGCCAAGGGGCGATAAGATCCGACGAGCAGTACTTC.